One T cell receptor beta chain is described in this entry. The table came from immunoSEQ multiplex PCR; TCRdb's copy has only in-frame clones and leaves some out. The profile covers fewer than 14,000 clones, with around 82% appearing a single time and 25% to 35% taken by the ten largest. This sample stems from a study of PD-1 and CTLA-4 blockade in melanoma. Trimming pared 9 bases from V and 6 bases from J, leaving 11 bases between. The CDR3 totals 11 residues. The chain carries TRBV12-3 or TRBV12-4 and TRBJ1-2; D gene unclear. The sequences come from CD8+ T cells from peripheral blood, collected from a patient given anti-PD-1 treatment. The TCR comes from a human donor with melanoma. The CDR3 sequence is CASETADGYTF. CDR3 nucleotides: TGTGCCAGTGAGACGGCGGATGGCTACACCTTC.